The present T cell receptor beta chain was sequenced within a study of blood T cell repertoires in COVID-19. Overall study context: Italy, Spain and the United States were the sources of the convalescent and acute COVID-19 samples. Nucleic acid was either cDNA or gDNA, and it came from T cells, B-cell-depleted T cells, or PBMCs.

Between the trimmed V and J ends, which lost 6 bases and 5 bases, there was a span of 17 bases. From germline, CDR1 is MGHRA and CDR2 YSYEKL. The CDR3 is 14 residues long. Original methodology: Cell counts per sample came from amplifying reference gene primers. The data were produced by immunoSEQ multiplex PCR, yet TCRdb's version contains in-frame clones alone and is incomplete. The V and J calls and clone size are taken from that table; D and trimming were inferred from the DNA. The data contain about 120,000 clones, about 83% of them singletons. The sequenced material came from peripheral blood. The chain joins TRBV4-1 to TRBJ2-7, with D possibly TRBD1 on 6 matching bases. The clonotype originates from a woman in her fifties or sixties with acute or convalescent COVID-19. The CDR3 nucleotides are TGCGCCAGCAGTAGGTGGGGGCCACAGGACGAGCAGTACTTC. Translating gives CASSRWGPQDEQYF.